The 5 T cell receptor beta chains below all came from one sample that was sequenced in a study of OX40 agonist ivuxolimab in advanced cancers. The assay was immunoSEQ multiplex PCR, and TCRdb's table has in-frame clones only and misses some. The data show around 150,000 clones, with approximately 90% seen just once and 1.1% held by the top ten. Source: CD4+ or CD8+ T cells sorted from blood, taken in a trial of the OX40 agonist ivuxolimab. The source of these receptors is an adult with an advanced solid tumor such as melanoma, head and neck, liver or kidney cancer.

V is TRBV5-1 and J is TRBJ2-7, with D hard to call. V lost 1 base and J 0 bases, leaving 8 bases between the germline ends. Looked up from germline, CDR1 is SGHRS and CDR2 is YFSETQ. CDR3 length: 14 amino acids. This CDR3 is CASSLILDSYEQYF. The CDR3 DNA reads as TGCGCCAGCAGCTTGATCCTCGACTCCTACGAGCAGTACTTC. The variable domain in full, with the rest retrieved from reference TRBV5-1 and TRBJ2-7, is KAGVTQTPRYLIKTRGQQVTLSCSPISGHRSVSWYQQTPGQGLQFLFEYFSETQRNKGNFPGRFSGRQFSNSRSEMNVSTLELGDSALYLCASSLILDSYEQYFGPGTRLTVT.

This chain joins TRBV19 and TRBJ2-7; 12 positions agree with TRBD1. The germline V gene encodes CDR1 LNHDA and CDR2 SQIVND (reference sequence). Unmatched junction bases numbered 8, after V lost 6 bases and J lost 5 bases. CDR3 length: 15 residues. This chain's CDR3 is CASRPPGQGADEQYF. The CDR3 bases are TGTGCCAGTAGGCCGCCGGGACAGGGGGCCGACGAGCAGTACTTC.

J is TRBJ2-5 and V is TRBV19; D uncertain. Germline CDR1 reads LNHDA; CDR2 reads SQIVND (reference sequence). The CDR3 sequence is 14 residues long. V lost 6 bases and J 1 base, leaving 12 bases between the germline ends. CDR3 nucleotide sequence: TGTGCCAGTAGCCAAAATAGGGTCCAAGAGACCCAGTACTTC. Translating gives CASSQNRVQETQYF.

This rearrangement joins TRBV6-5 to TRBJ2-1; 10 nucleotides match TRBD2. Germline V gene sequence: CDR1 MNHEY, CDR2 SVGAGI. V lost 2 bases, J lost 5 bases, and 3 bases stayed unmatched. The CDR3 runs to 15 residues. The CDR3 sequence: CASSYELAGNNEQFF. CDR3 bases: TGTGCCAGCAGTTACGAACTAGCGGGAAACAATGAGCAGTTCTTC.

This clone was picked up a small number of times. V is TRBV18 and J is TRBJ1-4; D gene ambiguous. Germline V lookup: CDR1 KGHSH, CDR2 LQKENI. V dropped 6 bases and J dropped 6 bases, with 5 bases sitting between them. This CDR3 region has 11 residues. The CDR3 sequence is CASSTDEKLFF. The CDR3 bases are TGTGCCAGCTCCACCGATGAAAAACTGTTTTTT. The full variable domain, with the rest looked up from reference TRBV18 and TRBJ1-4, is NAGVMQNPRHLVRRRGQEARLRCSPMKGHSHVYWYRQLPEEGLKFMVYLQKENIIDESGMPKERFSAEFPKEGPSILRIQQVVRGDSAAYFCASSTDEKLFFGSGTQLSVL.